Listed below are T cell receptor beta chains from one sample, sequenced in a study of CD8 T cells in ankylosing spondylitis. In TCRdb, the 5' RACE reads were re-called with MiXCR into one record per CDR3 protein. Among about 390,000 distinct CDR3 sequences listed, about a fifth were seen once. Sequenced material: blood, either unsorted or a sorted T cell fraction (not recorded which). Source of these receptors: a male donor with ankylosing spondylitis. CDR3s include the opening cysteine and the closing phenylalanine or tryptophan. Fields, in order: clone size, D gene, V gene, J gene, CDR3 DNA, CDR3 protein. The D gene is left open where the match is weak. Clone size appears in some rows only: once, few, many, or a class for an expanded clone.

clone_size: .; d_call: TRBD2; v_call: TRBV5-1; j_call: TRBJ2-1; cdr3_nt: TGCGCCAGCAGCTTGGCCATCCTAGCGGGAGGAAAGCGCAATGAGCAGTTCTTC; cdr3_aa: CASSLAILAGGKRNEQFF
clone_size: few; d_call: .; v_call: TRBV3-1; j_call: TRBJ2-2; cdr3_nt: TGTGCCAGCAGCCAAGTTGCGGTGAACACCGGGGAGCTGTTTTTT; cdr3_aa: CASSQVAVNTGELFF
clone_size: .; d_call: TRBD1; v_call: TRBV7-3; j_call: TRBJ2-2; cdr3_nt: TGTGCCAGCAGCGCCCCTGACAGGGCCACCGGGGAGCTGTTTTTT; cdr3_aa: CASSAPDRATGELFF
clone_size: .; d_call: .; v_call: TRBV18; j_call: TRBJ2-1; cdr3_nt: TGTGCCAGCTCCCAAGGAGAGCAGTTCTTC; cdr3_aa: CASSQGEQFF
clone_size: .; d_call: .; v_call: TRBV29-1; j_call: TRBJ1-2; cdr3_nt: TGCAGCGTTGGAGGAAGGTGGGGCTGGGACTATGGCTACACCTTC; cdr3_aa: CSVGGRWGWDYGYTF
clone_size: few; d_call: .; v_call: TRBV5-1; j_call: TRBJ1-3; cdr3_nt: TGCGCCAGCAGCTTGGGGGCAGATGGAAACACCATATATTTT; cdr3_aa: CASSLGADGNTIYF
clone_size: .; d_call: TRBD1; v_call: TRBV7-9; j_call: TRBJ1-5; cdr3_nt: TGTGCCAGCAGCTTAGATGCGGGACAGGGGAATCAGCCCCAGCATTTT; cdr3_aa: CASSLDAGQGNQPQHF
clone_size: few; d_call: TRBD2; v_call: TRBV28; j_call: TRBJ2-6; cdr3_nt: TGTGCCAGCAGTTTATTTACTAGCGGGAGCCTCTCTGGGGCCAACGTCCTGACTTTC; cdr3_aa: CASSLFTSGSLSGANVLTF
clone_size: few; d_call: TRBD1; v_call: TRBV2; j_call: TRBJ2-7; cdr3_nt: TGTGCCAGCAGCCTACATACCGGACAGGTCTACGAGCAGTACTTC; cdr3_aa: CASSLHTGQVYEQYF
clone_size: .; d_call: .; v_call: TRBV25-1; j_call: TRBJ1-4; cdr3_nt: TGTGCCAGCAGTGATAATACTGCAACTAATGAAAAACTGTTTTTT; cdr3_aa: CASSDNTATNEKLFF
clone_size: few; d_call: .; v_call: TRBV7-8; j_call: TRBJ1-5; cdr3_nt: TGTGCCAGCAGCTTAGAGGAGGGTTACGGCAATCAGCCCCAGCATTTT; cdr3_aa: CASSLEEGYGNQPQHF
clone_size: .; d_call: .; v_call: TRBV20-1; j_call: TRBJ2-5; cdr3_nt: TGCAGTGCTAGACCTCTAGCGTTCCAAGAGACCCAGTACTTC; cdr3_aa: CSARPLAFQETQYF
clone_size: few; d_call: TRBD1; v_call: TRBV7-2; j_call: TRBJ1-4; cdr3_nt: TGTGCCAGCAGCACGAAGCCGGGACAGATTAATGAAAAACTGTTTTTT; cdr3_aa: CASSTKPGQINEKLFF
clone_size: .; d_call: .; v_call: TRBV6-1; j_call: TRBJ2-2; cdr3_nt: TGTGCCAGCAGTGAAGTTTTGAACACCGGGGAGCTGTTTTTT; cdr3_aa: CASSEVLNTGELFF